A selection of T cell receptor beta chains follows, all from one sample in a study of cytomegalovirus exposure and HLA in healthy donors. Measured with immunoSEQ multiplex PCR; TCRdb has only the in-frame clones, and not every one. The data show 200,000 to 250,000 clones, roughly 84% seen once. Sequencing was performed on PBMCs. The origin of the receptors is a woman aged 18-29 years in good health and CMV-seropositive. CDR3s include the opening cysteine and the closing phenylalanine or tryptophan. Fields, in order: clone size, V gene, D gene, J gene, CDR3 protein, CDR3 DNA. The D gene is left open where the match is weak. Not all rows give a size; the values are once, few, many and, for expanded clones, a class.

-	TRBV5-1	-	TRBJ1-4	CASSPDSTNEKLFF	TGCGCCAGCAGCCCCGACAGCACTAATGAAAAACTGTTTTTT
-	TRBV9	TRBD1	TRBJ2-7	CASSARDSSSYEQYF	TGTGCCAGCAGCGCCCGGGACAGCAGCTCCTACGAGCAGTACTTC
-	TRBV30	TRBD1	TRBJ1-5	CAWGTGILGQPQHF	TGTGCCTGGGGGACAGGAATTTTGGGCCAGCCCCAGCATTTT
-	TRBV19	-	TRBJ2-7	CASSIVAVSYEQYF	TGTGCCAGTAGTATAGTTGCAGTGTCCTACGAGCAGTACTTC
-	TRBV6-5	TRBD1	TRBJ2-5	CASSSGTGVQETQYF	TGTGCCAGCAGCTCCGGGACAGGGGTACAAGAGACCCAGTACTTC
-	TRBV6-5	-	TRBJ1-1	CASSPTQGGTEAFF	TGTGCCAGCAGCCCTACACAGGGCGGGACTGAAGCTTTCTTT
-	TRBV6-5	TRBD1	TRBJ2-7	CASSYGTGGYEQYF	TGTGCCAGCAGTTACGGGACAGGGGGCTACGAGCAGTACTTC
once	TRBV5-6	TRBD1	TRBJ2-1	CASSPGTGSYNEQFF	TGTGCCAGCAGCCCGGGGACAGGGAGCTACAATGAGCAGTTCTTC
-	TRBV30	-	TRBJ2-7	CAWSRSRLTRPYEQYF	TGTGCCTGGAGTCGATCGCGGTTAACCCGTCCCTACGAGCAGTACTTC
-	TRBV30	-	TRBJ2-1	CAWSVGGARGVF	TGTGCCTGGAGTGTAGGAGGGGCGAGAGGCGTCTTC
-	TRBV29-1	-	TRBJ1-3	CSVTKGSGISGNTIYF	TGCAGCGTTACGAAGGGTTCAGGGATCTCTGGAAACACCATATATTTT
-	TRBV5-5	-	TRBJ1-2	CASSLLGGDGYTF	TGTGCCAGCAGCTTGCTTGGGGGGGACGGCTACACCTTC
once	TRBV28	-	TRBJ1-2	CASSFRGYGYTF	TGTGCCAGCAGTTTCCGCGGCTATGGCTACACCTTC
few	TRBV27	TRBD1	TRBJ1-1	CASSLSGTGNTEAFF	TGTGCCAGCAGTTTATCAGGGACAGGGAACACTGAAGCTTTCTTT
once	TRBV2	TRBD2	TRBJ2-1	CASRGWKREAAYNEQFF	TGTGCCAGCAGGGGTTGGAAGCGGGAGGCGGCCTACAATGAGCAGTTCTTC
-	TRBV13	TRBD1	TRBJ2-7	CASSGQGLPYEQYF	TGTGCCAGCAGCGGACAGGGACTCCCCTACGAGCAGTACTTC
-	TRBV4-1	-	TRBJ2-6	CASSQDGGLRSGANVLTF	TGCGCCAGCAGCCAAGATGGGGGCCTTAGATCTGGGGCCAACGTCCTGACTTTC
-	TRBV11-2	-	TRBJ2-2	CASDQDMNTGELFF	TGTGCCAGCGACCAGGACATGAACACCGGGGAGCTGTTTTTT
-	TRBV4-1	-	TRBJ1-2	CASSQVVGWGGGYTF	TGCGCCAGCAGCCAAGTTGTCGGATGGGGAGGTGGCTACACCTTC
-	TRBV23-1	-	TRBJ2-3	CASSQSYGQVRRTDTQYF	TGCGCCAGCAGTCAATCTTATGGCCAGGTTAGACGCACAGATACGCAGTATTTT
-	TRBV29-1	TRBD2	TRBJ2-2	CSVASGRWTGELFF	TGCAGCGTTGCTAGCGGGAGATGGACCGGGGAGCTGTTTTTT
few	TRBV29-1	-	TRBJ2-2	CSVDRGNTGELFF	TGCAGCGTTGATAGGGGGAACACCGGGGAGCTGTTTTTT
-	TRBV7-2	TRBD2	TRBJ2-1	CASSRTSGKNEQFF	TGTGCCAGCAGCCGAACTAGCGGGAAGAATGAGCAGTTCTTC
few	TRBV29-1	TRBD2	TRBJ2-1	CSVTTSGVSYNEQFF	TGCAGCGTCACGACTAGCGGGGTATCCTACAATGAGCAGTTCTTC
-	TRBV5-5	-	TRBJ1-1	CASSLGLMNTEAFF	TGTGCCAGCAGCTTGGGACTTATGAACACTGAAGCTTTCTTT
-	TRBV5-1	-	TRBJ1-1	CASSFTGMLKGTEAFF	TGCGCTAGCAGCTTTACAGGGATGTTAAAGGGCACTGAAGCTTTCTTT
-	TRBV6-5	TRBD1	TRBJ2-1	CASSYQSGGQGEFF	TGTGCCAGCAGTTACCAGTCGGGGGGACAGGGGGAGTTCTTC
-	TRBV28	TRBD1	TRBJ2-5	CASQGAGETQYF	TGTGCCAGCCAGGGGGCGGGGGAGACCCAGTACTTC
-	TRBV15	TRBD2	TRBJ2-3	CATSRVAGVYDTQYF	TGTGCCACCAGCAGAGTAGCGGGAGTGTACGATACGCAGTATTTT
few	TRBV18	TRBD1	TRBJ1-2	CASSPPWGQVNGYTF	TGTGCCAGCTCACCACCCTGGGGACAGGTTAATGGCTACACCTTC
-	TRBV6-5	TRBD1	TRBJ1-1	CASSYSGQALNTEAFF	TGTGCCAGCAGTTACTCCGGACAGGCACTGAACACTGAAGCTTTCTTT
-	TRBV5-1	-	TRBJ1-1	CASSLSVDTEAFF	TGCGCCAGCAGCTTGTCGGTGGACACTGAAGCTTTCTTT
-	TRBV6-1	-	TRBJ2-1	CASSESTSYNEQFF	TGTGCCAGCAGTGAAAGTACATCCTACAATGAGCAGTTCTTC
-	TRBV5-6	-	TRBJ2-5	CASSFFYQETQYF	TGTGCCAGCAGCTTCTTCTACCAAGAGACCCAGTACTTC
-	TRBV27	-	TRBJ1-1	CASSADRRSTEAFF	TGTGCCAGCAGTGCCGACAGGAGAAGCACTGAAGCTTTCTTT
-	TRBV21-1	-	TRBJ2-1	CASSKGLAERDEQFF	TGTGCCAGCAGCAAAGGACTAGCGGAAAGGGATGAGCAGTTCTTC
-	TRBV19	-	TRBJ2-1	CASSPETAYNEQFF	TGTGCCAGCTCCCCGGAGACAGCTTACAATGAGCAGTTCTTC
-	TRBV7-2	-	TRBJ2-1	CASSLRADNEQFF	TGTGCCAGCAGCTTACGCGCGGACAATGAGCAGTTCTTC
-	TRBV27	-	TRBJ1-1	CASSLIGPTEAFF	TGTGCCAGCAGCCTCATTGGCCCCACTGAAGCTTTCTTT
-	TRBV28	-	TRBJ1-2	CASSLWKSSNYGYTF	TGTGCCAGCAGTTTATGGAAAAGCTCTAACTATGGCTACACCTTC
-	TRBV6-5	TRBD1	TRBJ1-5	CASSRTGENQPQHF	TGTGCCAGCAGTCGTACAGGGGAAAATCAGCCCCAGCATTTT
once	TRBV9	-	TRBJ2-7	CASSGRTDNPGQYF	TGTGCCAGCAGCGGTCGGACAGATAATCCGGGTCAGTACTTC
-	TRBV2	TRBD1	TRBJ2-7	CASSELGGKRGYF	TGTGCCAGCAGTGAATTAGGGGGCAAACGGGGATACTTC
few	TRBV6-1	-	TRBJ1-3	CASSEAGDSGNTIYF	TGTGCCAGCAGTGAAGCTGGAGATTCTGGAAACACCATATATTTT
-	TRBV10-3	-	TRBJ2-1	CAISANVVTGTNEQFF	TGTGCCATCAGTGCCAATGTAGTAACAGGGACCAATGAGCAGTTCTTC